This TCR beta chain originates from a study of cytomegalovirus exposure and HLA in healthy donors. Findings of the study overall: As a later analysis showed, several of the most significant clusters appeared to be linked to common viral pathogens.

V lost 5 bases and J 4 bases, leaving 11 bases between the germline ends. Germline V gene sequence: CDR1 MDHEN, CDR2 SYDVKM. The CDR3 is 13 residues long. As for this clone: What it binds is not known.

PCR was performed using 60 Vbeta and 13 Jbeta primers. Libraries were prepared by immunoSEQ multiplex PCR; TCRdb keeps only in-frame clonotypes and omits some of them. The table shows 140,000 to 150,000 clones, with around 80% occurring only once. The origin of this receptor is a female donor in good health and CMV-seronegative. The chain links TRBV28 to TRBJ1-2; the D gene is possibly TRBD1 (6 bases). Sequenced sample: PBMCs. DNA for the CDR3: TGTGCCAGCAGTCCTGACAGGTTCTATGGCTACACCTTC. As protein: CASSPDRFYGYTF.